One and the same sample provided the 8 T cell receptor beta chains below, sequenced in a study of cytomegalovirus exposure and HLA in healthy donors. The protocol was immunoSEQ multiplex PCR, while the TCRdb copy is restricted to in-frame clones and leaves out a portion. The sample lists around 73,000 clones, roughly 90% seen once, with approximately 4.2% in the top ten. Sequencing was performed on PBMCs. The receptor source for this set is a young woman in good health and CMV-seropositive.

The chain employs TRBV30 and TRBJ2-6; 10 nucleotides agree with TRBD1. The V and J ends lost 3 bases and 2 bases, in that order; junction bases with no gene match: 13. The CDR3 is 19 residues long. Germline CDR1 reads GTSNPN; CDR2 reads SVGIG (reference sequence). The CDR3 protein is CAWRTRTGGTLTGANVLTF. The CDR3 nucleotides read TGTGCCTGGAGGACCCGGACAGGGGGAACGCTGACTGGGGCCAACGTCCTGACTTTC.

DNA of the CDR3: TGTGCCAGCAGCTTAAAGTTACGGGGAGGCCCTCATACGCAGTATTTT. Its protein is CASSLKLRGGPHTQYF. The J gene is TRBJ2-3, the V gene TRBV7-3; D may be TRBD2 (6 bases). Looked up from germline, CDR1 is SGHTA and CDR2 is FQGTGA. With 1 base removed from V and 7 bases from J, the gap between germline ends came to 18 bases. The CDR3 is 16 amino acids.

This chain uses TRBV28 with TRBJ2-7; D is possibly TRBD2 (6 bases). CDR3 length: 15 amino acids. V gave up 2 bases and J gave up 3 bases, with 14 bases separating them. Germline V gene lookup returns CDR1 MDHEN and CDR2 SYDVKM. Written as DNA, the CDR3 is TGTGCCAGCAGTTTAAGCGGGCAACGAAACTACGAGCAGTACTTC. Encoded protein: CASSLSGQRNYEQYF. Together with reference TRBV28 and TRBJ2-7, the CDR3 gives the full variable domain: DVKVTQSSRYLVKRTGEKVFLECVQDMDHENMFWYRQDPGLGLRLIYFSYDVKMKEKGDIPEGYSVSREKKERFSLILESASTNQTSMYLCASSLSGQRNYEQYFGPGTRLTVT.

V and J are TRBV6-4 and TRBJ2-1, with D perhaps matching TRBD1 (5 bases). V lost 0 bases and J lost 6, with 12 bases in between. The germline V gene encodes CDR1 MRHNA and CDR2 SNTAGT. The CDR3 runs 15 residues. The CDR3 region has the DNA TGTGCCAGCAGTGACTCTTCCAGGGAAGCCAATGAGCAGTTCTTC. It translates to CASSDSSREANEQFF.

V gene TRBV11-2 combines with J gene TRBJ1-6; 9 bases agree with TRBD1. The trim removed 6 bases at V and 6 bases at J, leaving 18 bases unmatched. In germline, CDR1 is SGHAT, CDR2 FQNNGV. The CDR3 has 19 residues. DNA of the CDR3: TGTGCCAGCAGACTACGTAGGGGGGGACAGGGTTTGGGTAATTCACCCCTCCACTTT. Its translation is CASRLRRGGQGLGNSPLHF.

The chain joins TRBV19 to TRBJ2-7; 7 positions agree with TRBD1. V was pared by 4 bases and J by 3 bases, with 9 bases of the junction left unmatched. Germline values: CDR1 LNHDA, CDR2 SQIVND (reference sequence). This CDR3 region has 15 residues. Here the CDR3 reads CASSKGTALHYEQYF. The CDR3, as DNA: TGTGCCAGTAGTAAAGGGACAGCTTTACACTACGAGCAGTACTTC. Full variable domain (outside the CDR3, taken from reference TRBV19 and TRBJ2-7): DGGITQSPKYLFRKEGQNVTLSCEQNLNHDAMYWYRQDPGQGLRLIYYSQIVNDFQKGDIAEGYSVSREKKESFPLTVTSAQKNPTAFYLCASSKGTALHYEQYFGPGTRLTVT.

This clone was seen a single time. The chain is built from TRBV4-3 and TRBJ2-5, with D tentatively TRBD2 (7 bases). Germline loops: CDR1 LGHNA, CDR2 YSLEER. The CDR3 loop spans 16 amino acids. V was pared by 0 bases and J by 4 bases, with 15 bases between. The CDR3 region has the DNA TGCGCCAGCAGCCAAGAGGGTAGGGGGGGAGCAGAGACCCAGTACTTC. This gives the protein CASSQEGRGGAETQYF.

The chain uses TRBV30 and TRBJ1-2; D is perhaps TRBD1 (6 bases). V was clipped by 2 bases and J by 4 bases, with 11 bases between them. Germline V gene data show CDR1 as GTSNPN and CDR2 as SVGIG (reference sequence). The length of the CDR3 is 13 residues. CDR3 amino acids: CAWSPTGSYGYTF. In DNA, the CDR3 is TGTGCCTGGAGTCCGACAGGAAGCTATGGCTACACCTTC.